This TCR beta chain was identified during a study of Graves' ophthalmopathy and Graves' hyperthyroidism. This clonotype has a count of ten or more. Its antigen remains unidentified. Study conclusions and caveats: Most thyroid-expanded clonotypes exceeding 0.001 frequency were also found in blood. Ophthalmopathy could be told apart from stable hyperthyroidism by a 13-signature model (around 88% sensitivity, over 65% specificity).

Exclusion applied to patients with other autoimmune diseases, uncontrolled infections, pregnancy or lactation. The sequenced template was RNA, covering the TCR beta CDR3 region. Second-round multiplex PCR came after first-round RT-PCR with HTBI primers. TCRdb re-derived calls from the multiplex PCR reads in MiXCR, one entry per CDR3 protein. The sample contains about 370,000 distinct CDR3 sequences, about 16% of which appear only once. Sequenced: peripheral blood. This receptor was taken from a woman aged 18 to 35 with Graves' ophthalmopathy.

CDR3 bases: TGTGCCAGCACAAGCCGTACGGGGCGAGAGGAGACCCAGTACTTC. The encoded protein is CASTSRTGREETQYF. J is TRBJ2-5 and V is TRBV28; D may correspond to TRBD1 or TRBD2 (5 bases each). CDR3 size: 15 residues. CDR1 and CDR2 (germline): MDHEN, SYDVKM. The V end lost 7 bases, the J end lost 5 bases, and 20 bases lay between the germline ends. The variable domain in full, with the rest retrieved from reference TRBV28 and TRBJ2-5, is DVKVTQSSRYLVKRTGEKVFLECVQDMDHENMFWYRQDPGLGLRLIYFSYDVKMKEKGDIPEGYSVSREKKERFSLILESASTNQTSMYLCASTSRTGREETQYFGPGTRLLVL.